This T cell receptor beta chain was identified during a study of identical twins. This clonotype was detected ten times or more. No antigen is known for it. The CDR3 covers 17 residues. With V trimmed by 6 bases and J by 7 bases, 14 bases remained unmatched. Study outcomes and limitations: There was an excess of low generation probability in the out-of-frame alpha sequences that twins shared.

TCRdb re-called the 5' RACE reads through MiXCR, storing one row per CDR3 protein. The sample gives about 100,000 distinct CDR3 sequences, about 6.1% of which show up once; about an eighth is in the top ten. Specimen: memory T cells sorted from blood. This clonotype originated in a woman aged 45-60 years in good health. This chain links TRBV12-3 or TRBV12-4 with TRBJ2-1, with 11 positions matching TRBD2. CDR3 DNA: TGTGCCAGCAGCCCAGTAGCGGGAGGGCTAACGGGAAATGAGCAGTTCTTC. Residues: CASSPVAGGLTGNEQFF.